The rows below give T cell receptor beta chains drawn from one sample of a study of T-cell memory formation after mild COVID-19. Each CDR3 protein gets one entry after TCRdb re-called the 5' RACE reads with MiXCR. The table has around 500,000 distinct CDR3 sequences, over 15% seen once; the top ten hold more than 9%. Sequences were obtained from PBMCs or a T cell subset sorted from them (not recorded which). These receptors were collected from an adult woman who had mild COVID-19 (a few samples of this study predate the infection). Cell type and time point are not known. Each CDR3 is given with its conserved first and last residue. A D gene is named only where the DNA matches it firmly. A row's size may be missing; if present it is once, few, many or a size class.

clone_size: -; v_call: TRBV18; j_call: TRBJ1-1; d_call: -; cdr3_aa: CASSPPPGPTEAFF; cdr3_nt: TGTGCCAGCTCACCACCGCCGGGGCCCACTGAAGCTTTCTTT
clone_size: -; v_call: TRBV5-6; j_call: TRBJ2-2; d_call: -; cdr3_aa: CASSLLGVRHTGELFF; cdr3_nt: TGTGCCAGCAGCTTGTTAGGTGTCAGACACACCGGGGAGCTGTTTTTT
clone_size: few; v_call: TRBV6-5; j_call: TRBJ2-5; d_call: -; cdr3_aa: CASSSFRETQYF; cdr3_nt: TGTGCCAGCAGTTCTTTTAGGGAGACCCAGTACTTC
clone_size: -; v_call: TRBV30; j_call: TRBJ2-2; d_call: -; cdr3_aa: CAWTRSLVPLSNTGELFF; cdr3_nt: TGTGCCTGGACTCGGAGCCTCGTGCCCCTTTCGAACACCGGGGAGCTGTTTTTT
clone_size: -; v_call: TRBV10-3; j_call: TRBJ2-5; d_call: -; cdr3_aa: CAISESKTSQETQYF; cdr3_nt: TGTGCCATCAGTGAGTCGAAGACTAGCCAAGAGACCCAGTACTTC
clone_size: -; v_call: TRBV2; j_call: TRBJ2-2; d_call: -; cdr3_aa: CASSPPLWGGELFF; cdr3_nt: TGTGCCAGCAGTCCACCCTTATGGGGGGGGGAGCTGTTTTTT
clone_size: -; v_call: TRBV12-3/TRBV12-4; j_call: TRBJ1-2; d_call: -; cdr3_aa: CATNIINRGYTF; cdr3_nt: TGTGCCACCAATATTATTAACAGGGGCTACACCTTC
clone_size: few; v_call: TRBV7-9; j_call: TRBJ1-1; d_call: -; cdr3_aa: CASSFYPQGGTEAFF; cdr3_nt: TGTGCCAGCAGCTTTTACCCCCAGGGTGGGACTGAAGCTTTCTTT
clone_size: -; v_call: TRBV12-3/TRBV12-4; j_call: TRBJ1-5; d_call: -; cdr3_aa: CASSSRRADQPQHF; cdr3_nt: TGTGCCAGCAGTTCGAGAAGGGCGGACCAGCCCCAGCATTTT
clone_size: few; v_call: TRBV4-1; j_call: TRBJ2-7; d_call: TRBD2; cdr3_aa: CASSQGTSGGGEQYF; cdr3_nt: TGCGCCAGCAGCCAAGGGACTAGCGGGGGTGGGGAGCAGTACTTC
clone_size: -; v_call: TRBV6-1; j_call: TRBJ2-4; d_call: -; cdr3_aa: CASSEANIQYF; cdr3_nt: TGTGCCAGCAGTGAAGCAAACATTCAGTACTTC
clone_size: few; v_call: TRBV24-1; j_call: TRBJ2-1; d_call: TRBD1; cdr3_aa: CATSDIRTGINEQFF; cdr3_nt: TGTGCCACCAGTGATATCCGGACAGGGATCAATGAGCAGTTCTTC
clone_size: few; v_call: TRBV7-9; j_call: TRBJ1-2; d_call: TRBD1; cdr3_aa: CASSPDGQDYLDNYGYTF; cdr3_nt: TGTGCCAGCAGCCCCGACGGACAGGATTATCTCGATAACTATGGCTACACCTTC